This TCR beta chain was obtained from a study of early T cells in non-severe SARS-CoV-2 infection. Tagging with unique molecular identifiers was applied to individual cDNA molecules. TCRdb passed the 5' RACE reads through MiXCR, listing each CDR3 protein once. The sample contains about 77,000 distinct CDR3 sequences, approximately 15% of which appear only once. CDR1 is SGHTA, CDR2 FQGTGA, per germline. The trim removed 4 bases at V and 2 bases at J, leaving 5 bases unmatched. There are 15 residues in the CDR3. The V and J genes are TRBV7-3 and TRBJ1-3; 7 bases agree with TRBD1. This receptor was identified in an adult who was a healthcare worker with PCR-confirmed SARS-CoV-2 infection or an uninfected control (not recorded which). The specimen was whole blood. The CDR3 spells CASSYGTGAGNTIYF. For the CDR3, the DNA is TGTGCCAGCAGCTATGGCACAGGGGCTGGAAACACCATATATTTT.